A single sample is the source of the 3 T cell receptor beta chains below, sequenced in a study of identical twins. TCRdb ran MiXCR on the 5' RACE reads and lists one entry per CDR3 protein. The top ten hold 0.75% to 1% of the sample, which has hundreds of thousands of distinct CDR3 sequences, 8% to 9% seen once. These data were likewise used in another study, on yellow fever vaccine responses in identical twins.

The sequenced material came from PBMCs. Source of these receptors: a woman between 18 and 30 years old in good health.

V usage is TRBV7-6 and J usage is TRBJ2-3; D could derive from TRBD1 or TRBD2 (7 bases each). CDR1 SGHVS and CDR2 FNYEAQ come from the germline V gene. V was shortened by 5 bases and J by 5 bases, with 20 bases between the two germline ends. The CDR3 contains 16 residues. The CDR3 reads CASSLQGGTSEDTQYF. The CDR3 DNA sequence: TGTGCCAGCAGCCTCCAGGGGGGGACCTCCGAAGATACGCAGTATTTT.

This clonotype was counted many times. This sequence joins TRBV5-4 and TRBJ1-5, with a weak D call TRBD1 (5 bases). The CDR3 has 14 amino acids. Looked up from germline, CDR1 is SGHNT and CDR2 is YYREEE (reference sequence). Trimming took 3 bases from V and 11 from J, leaving 18 bases between them. The CDR3 region is CASSSGPTTAAQHF. As DNA, the CDR3 is TGTGCCAGCAGCTCGGGACCGACGACTGCGGCCCAGCATTTT.

The genes are TRBV3-1 and TRBJ1-6; the D gene is possibly TRBD1 (5 bases). V was pared by 0 bases and J by 9 bases, with 15 bases between. CDR3 size: 16 residues. The germline gives CDR1 LGHDT, CDR2 YNNKEL (reference sequence). Written as DNA, the CDR3 is TGTGCCAGCAGCCAAGATTCAGGAGGGGTAGGTTCACCCCTCCACTTT. Protein sequence: CASSQDSGGVGSPLHF.